The sequence of this T cell receptor beta chain was determined in a study of CXCR3-negative and CXCR3-positive naive CD8 T cells (dated by TCRdb to the late 2010s). With regard to the full study: About 150 million TRB reads were obtained in total, roughly 1.5 +/- 0.3 million reads per library. The diversity and physicochemical repertoire analyses included more than nine donors pooled from two independent experiments. Naive subsets from five or six donors and memory cells from 3 donors were included in the TRBV-TRBJ cluster analysis.

Taken from cysteine to phenylalanine, the CDR3 has 20 residues. DNA is not on record. CDR1 and CDR2 (LGHDT, YNNKEL) derive from the germline V gene (reference sequence). In the case of this clonotype: It lacks a known antigen.

Each CD8+ T cell subset was flow-sorted in triplicate, with under 350,000 cells per subset placed directly into RLT lysis buffer. To keep memory contaminants out, a stringent definition of naive CD8+ T cells was applied: CD45RO-CCR7+CD27+CD95-. Peripheral blood mononuclear cells were isolated from buffy coats by standard density gradient centrifugation. Naive CXCR3-negative and CXCR3-positive CD8+ T cells were flow-sorted on a FACSAria III. Total RNA was extracted from sorted cells using an RNeasy Mini Kit. Study-wide conclusions, independent of this receptor: TRBV-TRBJ usage was similar between naive CXCR3-negative and CXCR3-positive cells from the same donor, while memory cells showed distinct patterns. Because CXCR3 expression was partially decreased after cryopreservation, freshly isolated PBMCs were used for most assays. Both naive subsets had comparably high repertoire diversity, while memory CD8+ T cells had much lower repertoire diversity. Compared with CXCR3-negative naive cells, CXCR3-positive naive cells had TRB CDR3s with higher hydrophobicity (lower Kidera factor 4), lower energy, and higher strength and volume indices. Because surface CD5, which has been linked to self-reactivity in mice, was comparable between naive subsets, TCR interaction strength was also inferred from TRB CDR3 physicochemical properties.

TCRdb lists the instrument as NextSeq 550. The Human TCR Profiling Kit (MiLaboratory) was used to make UMI-labeled 5' RACE TRB cDNA libraries. cDNA synthesis used the entire amount of extracted RNA, and PCR amplification then used the entire amount of cDNA produced. Libraries were prepared in parallel with an identical number of PCR cycles. Concerning the study's data processing: With a requirement of at least two reads per UMI, MIGEC and MiXCR extracted about 50,000 +/- 10,000 unique UMI-labeled TRB cDNA molecules per library. On average, approximately 40,000 +/- 10,000 functional in-frame TRB CDR3 nucleotide clonotypes lacking stop codons were found per library. After downsampling to 5000 UMI-labeled TRB molecules per sample, diversity metrics, including normalized Shannon-Wiener and Chao1, were computed in VDJtools. VDJtools computed clonotype-size-weighted physicochemical properties of the central five CDR3 residues: interaction energy, strength, volume and Kidera factor 4. Each CDR3 protein sequence appears as one entry after TCRdb reprocessed the reads, and no DNA is included. None of the V and J calls come from the authors' own analysis; TCRdb made them. This sample's records show 90,000 to 100,000 distinct CDR3 sequences. The ten top clones hold around 0.99% of the sample.

The chain is made from TRBV3-1 and TRBJ2-5; TCRdb returns TRBD2, unconfirmable since there is no DNA. The material sequenced was naive CXCR3+ CD8+ T cells from blood. The meaning of the sample's cell subset or site label: CD45RO-CCR7+CD27+CD95- naive CD8+ T cells expressing CXCR3 (TNR3+). The source of this sequence is a human donor in good health. Some clones in this sample may be carry-over from other donors' samples. The CDR3 sequence is CASSQVLRTSGSGSGETQYF.